The 3 T cell receptor beta chains below come from one sample, sequenced in a study of blood T cell repertoires in COVID-19. TCRdb keeps only in-frame clones here, not all; method: immunoSEQ multiplex PCR. Here the sample spans some 120,000 clones, 70% to 80% being singletons. The sample was peripheral blood. The receptors derive from a human donor in a cohort sampled during active COVID-19.

The chain is built from TRBV3-1 (or the pseudogene TRBV3-2) and TRBJ2-3, with 7 bases identical to TRBD2. The trim removed 1 base at V and 4 bases at J, leaving 8 bases unmatched. This CDR3 contains 16 residues. Germline values: CDR1 LGHDT, CDR2 YNNKEL (reference sequence). The CDR3 bases are TGTGCCAGCAGCCAAGGGTGGGAGGGCCGATCAGATACGCAGTATTTT. It codes for CASSQGWEGRSDTQYF.

This clone is a singleton in its sample. The V and J genes are TRBV23-1 and TRBJ2-7; possibly TRBD1 for D (5 bases). TRBV23-1 is filed as an ORF, its function uncertain. CDR3 size: 20 residues. Trimming took 0 bases from V and 2 from J, leaving 26 bases between them. The CDR3 here is CASSQSLRQGVTNPTYEQYF. In DNA form, the CDR3 reads TGCGCCAGCAGTCAATCCCTCCGACAAGGGGTCACTAACCCTACCTACGAGCAGTACTTC.

This sequence joins TRBV19 and TRBJ1-5; D possibly corresponds to TRBD1 (5 bases). CDR1 and CDR2 from the germline V gene are LNHDA and SQIVND (reference sequence). This CDR3 comprises 16 residues. Trimming took off 1 base at V and 8 bases at J, with 18 bases between the two ends. CDR3 sequence reads: CASSIVVQGEGEPQHF. The CDR3 DNA reads TGTGCCAGTAGTATAGTCGTCCAGGGCGAAGGGGAGCCCCAGCATTTT. Filled out from reference TRBV19 and TRBJ1-5, the complete variable domain reads DGGITQSPKYLFRKEGQNVTLSCEQNLNHDAMYWYRQDPGQGLRLIYYSQIVNDFQKGDIAEGYSVSREKKESFPLTVTSAQKNPTAFYLCASSIVVQGEGEPQHFGDGTRLSIL.